A single sample gave rise to the 4 T cell receptor beta chains below, sequenced in a study of T cell repertoires in cytomegalovirus infection. TCRdb reanalysed the reads using MiXCR and keeps one entry per CDR3 protein. The sample contains around 300,000 distinct CDR3 sequences, 25% of which appear only once. Material: PBMCs. The receptors here all came from a human donor in good health (CMV status not recorded). Some clones in this sample may be carry-over from other donors' samples.

At least ten counts were recorded for this clonotype. The chain uses TRBV7-2 and TRBJ2-4; 13 bases fit TRBD2. The ends lost 5 bases at V and 2 bases at J; junction bases unmatched: 9. The V gene's germline CDR1 is SGHTA and CDR2 FQGNSA. The CDR3 runs 18 residues. The CDR3 DNA sequence: TGTGCCAGCAGCCTGAGGACTAGCGGGAGTGGTCCCAAAAACATTCAGTACTTC. Its protein product is CASSLRTSGSGPKNIQYF.

The chain carries TRBV6-6 and TRBJ2-2, with TRBD2 matching 12 bases. Per the germline V gene, CDR1 is MNHNY and CDR2 is SVGAGI (reference sequence). CDR3 size: 15 residues. Unmatched junction bases numbered 1, after V lost 6 bases and J lost 2 bases. The CDR3 reads CASRTSGSNTGELFF. CDR3 nucleotides: TGTGCCAGCAGGACTAGCGGGAGCAACACCGGGGAGCTGTTTTTT.

The gene calls are TRBV29-1 and TRBJ2-7; D possibly corresponds to TRBD1 (6 bases). Trimming pared 1 base from V and 6 bases from J, leaving 13 bases between. The CDR3 has 13 residues. The germline CDR1 and CDR2 sequences are SQVTM and ANQGSEA. As DNA, the CDR3 is TGCAGCGTTGAAGGGACAGTCACCCGCGAGCAGTACTTC. Its translation is CSVEGTVTREQYF.

A few counts support this clonotype. This sequence joins TRBV28 and TRBJ1-5; a weak D match, TRBD1 (6 bases). The CDR3 sequence is 12 residues long. CDR1 and CDR2 (germline): MDHEN, SYDVKM. Trimming left V 7 bases short and J 7 bases short, with 11 bases between. CDR3 loop: CASTSGVQPQHF. For the CDR3, the DNA is TGTGCCAGCACCTCAGGGGTACAGCCCCAGCATTTT.